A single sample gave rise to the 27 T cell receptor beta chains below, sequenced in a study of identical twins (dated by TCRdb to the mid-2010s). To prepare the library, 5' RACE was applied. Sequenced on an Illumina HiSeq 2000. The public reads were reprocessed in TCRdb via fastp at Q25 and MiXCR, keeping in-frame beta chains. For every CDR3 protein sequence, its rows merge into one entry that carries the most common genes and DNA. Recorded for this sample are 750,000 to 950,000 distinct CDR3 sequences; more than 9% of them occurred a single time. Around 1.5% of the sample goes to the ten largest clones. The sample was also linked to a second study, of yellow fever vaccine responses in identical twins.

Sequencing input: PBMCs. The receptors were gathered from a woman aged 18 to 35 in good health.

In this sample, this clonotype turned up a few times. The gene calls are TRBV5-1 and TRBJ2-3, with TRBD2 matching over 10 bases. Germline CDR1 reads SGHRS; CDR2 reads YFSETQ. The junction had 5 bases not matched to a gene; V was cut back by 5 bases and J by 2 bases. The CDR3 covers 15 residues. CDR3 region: CASRQGLANTDTQYF. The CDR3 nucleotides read TGCGCCAGCAGACAGGGACTAGCGAACACAGATACGCAGTATTTT.

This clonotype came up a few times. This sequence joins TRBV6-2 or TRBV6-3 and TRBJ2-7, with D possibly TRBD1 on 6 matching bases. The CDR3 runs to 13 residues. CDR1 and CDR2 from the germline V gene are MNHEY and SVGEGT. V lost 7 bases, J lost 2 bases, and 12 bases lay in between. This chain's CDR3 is CASMTTGTYEQYF. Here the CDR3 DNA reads TGTGCCAGCATGACTACAGGGACCTACGAGCAGTACTTC.

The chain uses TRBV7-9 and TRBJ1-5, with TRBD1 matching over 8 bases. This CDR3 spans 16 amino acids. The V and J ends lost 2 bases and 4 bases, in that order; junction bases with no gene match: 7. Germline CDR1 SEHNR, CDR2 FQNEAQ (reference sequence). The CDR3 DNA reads TGTGCCAGCAGCTTATGGTCGCGGACAGGGAATCAGCCCCAGCATTTT. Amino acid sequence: CASSLWSRTGNQPQHF.

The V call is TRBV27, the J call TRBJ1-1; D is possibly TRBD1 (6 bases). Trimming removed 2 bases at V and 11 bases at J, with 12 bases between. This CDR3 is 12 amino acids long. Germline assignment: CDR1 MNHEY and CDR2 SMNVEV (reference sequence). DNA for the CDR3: TGTGCCAGCAGTTTAGGAACAGGGCGGGCTTTCTTT. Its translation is CASSLGTGRAFF.

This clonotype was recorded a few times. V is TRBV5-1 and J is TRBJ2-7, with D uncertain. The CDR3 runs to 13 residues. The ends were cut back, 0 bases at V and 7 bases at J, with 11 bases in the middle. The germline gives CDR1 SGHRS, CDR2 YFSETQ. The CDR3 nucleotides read TGCGCCAGCAGCTTGGACGCCCCGGTAGAGCAGTACTTC. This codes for CASSLDAPVEQYF.

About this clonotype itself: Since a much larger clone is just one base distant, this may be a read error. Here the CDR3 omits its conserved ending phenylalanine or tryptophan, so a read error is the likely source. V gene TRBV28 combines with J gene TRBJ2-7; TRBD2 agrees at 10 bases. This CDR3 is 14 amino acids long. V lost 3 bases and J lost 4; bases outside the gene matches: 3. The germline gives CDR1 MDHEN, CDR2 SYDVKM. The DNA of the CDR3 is TGTGCCAGCAGTTTCGCTAGCGGGAGTTACGAGCAGTACTCC. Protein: CASSFASGSYEQYS.

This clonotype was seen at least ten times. The CDR3 DNA is TGTGCCAGCAGCCCCCCCGACCCAGGGCCCTACAATGAGCAGTTCTTC. Its translation: CASSPPDPGPYNEQFF. V is TRBV14 and J is TRBJ2-1; D is possibly TRBD1 (5 bases). The ends were cut back, 4 bases at V and 2 bases at J, with 15 bases in the middle. CDR1 is SGHDN, CDR2 FVKESK, per germline. The length of the CDR3 is 16 residues.

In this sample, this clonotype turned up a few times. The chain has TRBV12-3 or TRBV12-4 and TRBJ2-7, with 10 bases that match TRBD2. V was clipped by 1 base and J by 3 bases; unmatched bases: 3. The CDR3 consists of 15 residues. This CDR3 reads CASSLGSSGGYEQYV. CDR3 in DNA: TGTGCCAGCAGTTTAGGGTCTAGCGGGGGCTACGAGCAGTACGTC.

The CDR3 region is CASSISLGVDTQYF. DNA for the CDR3: TGTGCCAGCAGCATTAGCCTGGGCGTTGATACGCAGTATTTT. The chain is built from TRBV13 and TRBJ2-3, with unresolved D. The CDR3 spans 14 residues. V was cut by 5 bases and J by 6 bases, with 15 bases left in between. Germline V lookup: CDR1 PRHDT, CDR2 FYEKMQ (reference sequence). Full variable domain (outside the CDR3, taken from reference TRBV13 and TRBJ2-3): AAGVIQSPRHLIKEKRETATLKCYPIPRHDTVYWYQQGPGQDPQFLISFYEKMQSDKGSIPDRFSAQQFSDYHSELNMSSLELGDSALYFCASSISLGVDTQYFGPGTRLTVL.

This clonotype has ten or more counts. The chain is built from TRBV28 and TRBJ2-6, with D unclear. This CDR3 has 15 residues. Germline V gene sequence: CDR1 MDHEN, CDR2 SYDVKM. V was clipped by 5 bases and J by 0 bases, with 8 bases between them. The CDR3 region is CASSPPGSGANVLTF. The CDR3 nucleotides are TGTGCCAGCAGTCCCCCGGGCTCTGGGGCCAACGTCCTGACTTTC. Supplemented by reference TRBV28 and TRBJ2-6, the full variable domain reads DVKVTQSSRYLVKRTGEKVFLECVQDMDHENMFWYRQDPGLGLRLIYFSYDVKMKEKGDIPEGYSVSREKKERFSLILESASTNQTSMYLCASSPPGSGANVLTFGAGSRLTVL.

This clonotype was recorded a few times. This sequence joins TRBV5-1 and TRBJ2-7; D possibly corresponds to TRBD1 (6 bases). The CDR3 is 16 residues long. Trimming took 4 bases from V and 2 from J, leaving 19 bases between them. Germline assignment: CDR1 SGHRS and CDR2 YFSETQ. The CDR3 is CASSGTGTRLTYEQYF. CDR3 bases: TGCGCCAGCAGCGGAACCGGGACAAGACTAACCTACGAGCAGTACTTC.

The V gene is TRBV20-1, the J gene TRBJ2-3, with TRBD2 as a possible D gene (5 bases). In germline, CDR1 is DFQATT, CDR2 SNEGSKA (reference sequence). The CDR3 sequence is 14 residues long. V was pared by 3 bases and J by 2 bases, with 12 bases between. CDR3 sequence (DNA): TGCAGTGCTAGTGTAGGAGGACCCACAGATACGCAGTATTTT. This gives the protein CSASVGGPTDTQYF.

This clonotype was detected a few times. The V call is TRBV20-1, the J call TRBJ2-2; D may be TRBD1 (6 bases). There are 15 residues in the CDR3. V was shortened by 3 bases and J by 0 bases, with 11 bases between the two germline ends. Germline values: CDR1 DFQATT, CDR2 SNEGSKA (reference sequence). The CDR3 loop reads CSARKGQSNTGELFF. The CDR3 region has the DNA TGCAGTGCTAGGAAAGGACAGTCGAACACCGGGGAGCTGTTTTTT.

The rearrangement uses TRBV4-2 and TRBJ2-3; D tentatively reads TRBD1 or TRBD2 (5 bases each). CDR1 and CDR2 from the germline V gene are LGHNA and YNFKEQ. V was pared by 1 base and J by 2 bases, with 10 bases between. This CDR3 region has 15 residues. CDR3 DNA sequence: TGTGCCAGCAGCCAAGGTGAGGGGTCCACAGATACGCAGTATTTT. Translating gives CASSQGEGSTDTQYF.

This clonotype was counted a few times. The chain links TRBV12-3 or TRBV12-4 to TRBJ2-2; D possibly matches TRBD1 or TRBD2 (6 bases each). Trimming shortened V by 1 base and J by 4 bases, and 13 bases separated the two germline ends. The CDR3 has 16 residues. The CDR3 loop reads CASSLGGGRSTGELFF. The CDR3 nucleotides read TGTGCCAGCAGTTTAGGAGGGGGGCGGAGCACCGGGGAGCTGTTTTTT.

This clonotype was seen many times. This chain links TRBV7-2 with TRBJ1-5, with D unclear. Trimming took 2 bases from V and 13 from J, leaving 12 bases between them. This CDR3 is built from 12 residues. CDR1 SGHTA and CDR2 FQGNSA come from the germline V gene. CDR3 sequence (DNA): TGTGCCAGCAGCTTATCCCAGAATACTCAGCATTTT. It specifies CASSLSQNTQHF.

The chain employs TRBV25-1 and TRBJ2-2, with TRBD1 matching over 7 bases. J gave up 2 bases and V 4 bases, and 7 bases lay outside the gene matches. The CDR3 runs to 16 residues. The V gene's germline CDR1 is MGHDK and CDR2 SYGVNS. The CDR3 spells CASSAPGQRNTGELFF. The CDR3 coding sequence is TGTGCCAGCAGTGCACCGGGACAGCGTAACACCGGGGAGCTGTTTTTT.

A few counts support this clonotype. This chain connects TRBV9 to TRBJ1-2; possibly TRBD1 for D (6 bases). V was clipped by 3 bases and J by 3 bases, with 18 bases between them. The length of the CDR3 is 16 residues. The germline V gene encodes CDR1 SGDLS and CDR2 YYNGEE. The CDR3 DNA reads TGTGCCAGCAGCGCAAGATACAGGGTCCCTGACTATGGCTACACCTTC. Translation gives CASSARYRVPDYGYTF.

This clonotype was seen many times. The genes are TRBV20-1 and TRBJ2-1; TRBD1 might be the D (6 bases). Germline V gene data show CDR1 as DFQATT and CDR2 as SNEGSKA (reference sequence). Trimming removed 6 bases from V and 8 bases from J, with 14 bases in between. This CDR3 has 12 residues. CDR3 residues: CSANQQGHEQFF. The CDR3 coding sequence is TGCAGTGCAAACCAACAGGGCCATGAGCAGTTCTTC.

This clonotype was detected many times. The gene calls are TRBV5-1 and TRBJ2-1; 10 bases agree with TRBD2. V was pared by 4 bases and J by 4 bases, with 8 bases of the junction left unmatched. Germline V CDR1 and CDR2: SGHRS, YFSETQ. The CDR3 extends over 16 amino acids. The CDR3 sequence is CASSPSRTSGYNEQFF. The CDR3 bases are TGCGCCAGCAGCCCCTCAAGGACTAGCGGATACAATGAGCAGTTCTTC.

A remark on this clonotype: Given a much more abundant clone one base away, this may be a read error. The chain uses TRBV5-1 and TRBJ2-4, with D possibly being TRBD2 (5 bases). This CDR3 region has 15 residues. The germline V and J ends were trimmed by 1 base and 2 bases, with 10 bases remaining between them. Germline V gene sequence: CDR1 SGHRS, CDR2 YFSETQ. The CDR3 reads CASSLYGLSKNIQYF. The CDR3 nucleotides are TGCGCCAGCAGCTTGTATGGACTTTCCAAAAACATTCAGTACTTC.

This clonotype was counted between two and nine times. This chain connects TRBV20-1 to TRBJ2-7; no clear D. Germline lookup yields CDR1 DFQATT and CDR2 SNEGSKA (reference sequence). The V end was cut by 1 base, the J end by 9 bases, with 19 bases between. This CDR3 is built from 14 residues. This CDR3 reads CSARAGISWEWQYV. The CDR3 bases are TGCAGTGCTAGAGCTGGCATTTCATGGGAATGGCAGTACGTC.

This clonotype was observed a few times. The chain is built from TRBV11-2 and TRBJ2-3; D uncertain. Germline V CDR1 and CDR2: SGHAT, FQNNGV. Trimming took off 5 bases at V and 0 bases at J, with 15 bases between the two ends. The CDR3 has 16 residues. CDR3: CASSRKTYMSTDTQYF. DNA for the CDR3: TGTGCCAGCAGCAGGAAGACCTACATGAGCACAGATACGCAGTATTTT.

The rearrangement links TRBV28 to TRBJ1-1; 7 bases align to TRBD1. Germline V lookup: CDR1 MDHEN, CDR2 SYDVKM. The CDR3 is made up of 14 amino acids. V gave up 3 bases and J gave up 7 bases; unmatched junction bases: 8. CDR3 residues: CASSFRRGRDEAFF. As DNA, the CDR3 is TGTGCCAGCAGTTTTCGCAGGGGGAGGGATGAAGCTTTCTTT.

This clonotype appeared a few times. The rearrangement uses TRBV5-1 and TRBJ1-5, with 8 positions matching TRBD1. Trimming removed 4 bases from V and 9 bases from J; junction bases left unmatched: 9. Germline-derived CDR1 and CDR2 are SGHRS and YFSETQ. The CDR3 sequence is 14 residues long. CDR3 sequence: CASSNQTGVTPQHF. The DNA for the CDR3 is TGCGCCAGCAGCAACCAGACAGGGGTTACGCCCCAGCATTTT.

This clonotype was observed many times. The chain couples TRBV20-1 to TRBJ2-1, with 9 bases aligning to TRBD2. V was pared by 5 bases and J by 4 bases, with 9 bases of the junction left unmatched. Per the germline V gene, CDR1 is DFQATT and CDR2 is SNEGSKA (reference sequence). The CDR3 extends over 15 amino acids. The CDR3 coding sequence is TGCAGTGCTCTTCCGACTAGCGGAAAGTACAATGAGCAGTTCTTC. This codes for CSALPTSGKYNEQFF.

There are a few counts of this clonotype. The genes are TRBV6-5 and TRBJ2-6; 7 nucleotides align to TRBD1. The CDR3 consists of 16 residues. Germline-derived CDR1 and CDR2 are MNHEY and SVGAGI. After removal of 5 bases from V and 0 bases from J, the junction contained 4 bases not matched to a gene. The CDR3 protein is CASSNTGDSGANVLTF. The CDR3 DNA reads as TGTGCCAGCAGTAACACAGGGGACTCTGGGGCCAACGTCCTGACTTTC.